The clone carrying this T cell receptor beta chain has more than one count but fewer than ten. What it recognizes is unknown. With template switching, a universal primer site was added, and the cDNA carried unique molecular identifiers. TCRdb reanalysed the 5' RACE reads using MiXCR and keeps one entry per CDR3 protein. The table includes 430,000 or so distinct CDR3 sequences, roughly 26% detected once. This sample was taken from a study of identical twins. Notes on the study in general: Modelling approaches yielded underestimates of out-of-frame TCR alpha sharing between monozygotic twins.

With 3 bases removed from V and 2 bases from J, the gap between germline ends came to 11 bases. Germline V lookup: CDR1 MGHDK, CDR2 SYGVNS. The CDR3 extends over 15 amino acids. The same specimen was also included in a second study, on T cells expressing NK-cell markers. Turning to that study: Serological testing identified most of the eight sequenced donors as HCMV-seropositive and one as seronegative. Several of the experiments relied on an anti-gamma-delta TCR antibody so that only alpha-beta TCR T cells were sorted.

The clonotype comes from a woman under 30 in good health. The gene calls are TRBV25-1 and TRBJ2-1, with D tentatively TRBD2 (6 bases). The sequenced material came from CD4+ T cells sorted from blood. The CDR3 reads CASSEPPGAYNEQFF. Here the CDR3 DNA reads TGTGCCAGCAGTGAGCCCCCGGGGGCCTACAATGAGCAGTTCTTC.